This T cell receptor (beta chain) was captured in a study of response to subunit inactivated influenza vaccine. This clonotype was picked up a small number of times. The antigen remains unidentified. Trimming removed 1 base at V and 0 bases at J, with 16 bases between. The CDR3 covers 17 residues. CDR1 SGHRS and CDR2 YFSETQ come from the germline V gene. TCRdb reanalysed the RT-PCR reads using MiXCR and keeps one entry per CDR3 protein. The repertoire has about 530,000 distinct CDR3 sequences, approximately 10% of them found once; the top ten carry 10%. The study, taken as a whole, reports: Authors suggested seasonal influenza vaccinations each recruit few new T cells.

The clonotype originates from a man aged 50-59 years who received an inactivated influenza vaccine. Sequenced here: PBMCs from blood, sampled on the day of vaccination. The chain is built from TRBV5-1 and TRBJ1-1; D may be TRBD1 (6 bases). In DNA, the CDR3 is TGCGCCAGCAGCTTGAGGGGGGCACCAGCCATGAACACTGAAGCTTTCTTT. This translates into CASSLRGAPAMNTEAFF.